A selection of T cell receptor beta chains follows, all from one sample in a study of blood T cell repertoires in COVID-19. The repertoire was sequenced with immunoSEQ multiplex PCR; TCRdb's copy has only in-frame clones and lacks some. The data contain approximately 140,000 clones, 70% to 85% of them singletons. Sample: peripheral blood. These receptors all come from a woman older than 75 with acute or convalescent COVID-19. Both conserved end residues are part of each CDR3. A D gene is named only where the DNA matches it firmly. Not all rows give a size; the values are once, few, many and, for expanded clones, a class.

length: 15; D: .; size: .; V: TRBV5-1; J: TRBJ1-2; DNA: TGCGCCAGCAGCCAGTACAGGGAAGGAGACTATGGCTACACCTTC; CDR3: CASSQYREGDYGYTF
length: 15; D: TRBD2; size: once; V: TRBV3-1/TRBV3-2; J: TRBJ2-7; DNA: TGTGCCAGCAGACTGAAGACTAGCGGTAATTACGAGCAGTACTTC; CDR3: CASRLKTSGNYEQYF
length: 14; D: TRBD1; size: .; V: TRBV5-4; J: TRBJ1-2; DNA: TGTGCCAGCAGCTCTGGGGACAGAAACTATGGCTACACCTTC; CDR3: CASSSGDRNYGYTF
length: 15; D: TRBD2; size: .; V: TRBV5-1; J: TRBJ2-2; DNA: TGCGCCTCCTCCCGGCGGGGGGCAGACACCGGGGAGCTGTTTTTT; CDR3: CASSRRGADTGELFF
length: 13; D: TRBD1; size: .; V: TRBV6-5; J: TRBJ2-3; DNA: TGTGCCAGCACCGCGACAGGGGGGGATACGCAGTATTTT; CDR3: CASTATGGDTQYF
length: 16; D: TRBD2; size: once; V: TRBV10-2; J: TRBJ2-7; DNA: TGCGCCAGCAGTCAACCTTCGACTAGCGGGGGGGACGAGCAGTACTTC; CDR3: CASSQPSTSGGDEQYF
length: 13; D: .; size: .; V: TRBV2; J: TRBJ2-4; DNA: TGTGCCAGCAGTGGAAGGGGGACATCCATTCAGTACTTC; CDR3: CASSGRGTSIQYF
length: 14; D: .; size: .; V: TRBV6-5; J: TRBJ2-2; DNA: TGTGCCAGCAGGAAACAGGGAAACACCGGGGAGCTGTTTTTT; CDR3: CASRKQGNTGELFF
length: 18; D: .; size: .; V: TRBV6-1; J: TRBJ1-2; DNA: TGTGCCAGCAGTGAAGCGCTCGGTGGTGGAGGGCGGGCCTATGGCTACACCTTC; CDR3: CASSEALGGGGRAYGYTF
length: 15; D: TRBD1; size: .; V: TRBV13; J: TRBJ1-1; DNA: TGTGCCAGCAGCCCAAAGGGACAGTTGAGGACTGAAGCTTTCTTT; CDR3: CASSPKGQLRTEAFF
length: 17; D: TRBD1; size: once; V: TRBV7-6; J: TRBJ1-6; DNA: TGTGCCAGCAGCTCCAGTGCCGGGACAGGGGGCCGGGCACCCCTCCACTTT; CDR3: CASSSSAGTGGRAPLHF
length: 16; D: .; size: .; V: TRBV5-5; J: TRBJ2-5; DNA: TGTGCCAGCAGCAGCCGACTCCTAGGATCCCCAGAGACCCAGTACTTC; CDR3: CASSSRLLGSPETQYF
length: 14; D: TRBD2; size: .; V: TRBV6-5; J: TRBJ2-5; DNA: TGTGCCAGCAGTCCGCGACTAGCGCTAGAGACCCAGTACTTC; CDR3: CASSPRLALETQYF
length: 15; D: .; size: few; V: TRBV19; J: TRBJ1-2; DNA: TGTGCCAGTAGTACCCACAGGGTCCAGGACTATGGCTACACCTTC; CDR3: CASSTHRVQDYGYTF
length: 14; D: .; size: .; V: TRBV10-2; J: TRBJ1-1; DNA: TGCGCCAGCAGTGATCCCGGGTTGTGGACTGAAGCTTTCTTT; CDR3: CASSDPGLWTEAFF
length: 17; D: .; size: .; V: TRBV14; J: TRBJ2-6; DNA: TGTGCCAGCAGCCAAGTCGCAGGTGTAAGTGGGGCCAACGTCCTGACTTTC; CDR3: CASSQVAGVSGANVLTF
length: 15; D: TRBD1; size: .; V: TRBV11-3; J: TRBJ2-3; DNA: TGTGCCAGCAGCTCCAACAGGGGTTCCGTAGATACGCAGTATTTT; CDR3: CASSSNRGSVDTQYF
length: 14; D: .; size: .; V: TRBV19; J: TRBJ1-2; DNA: TGTGCCAGTAGTATAGGACTTTCAAACTATGGCTACACCTTC; CDR3: CASSIGLSNYGYTF
length: 15; D: TRBD1; size: .; V: TRBV27; J: TRBJ2-3; DNA: TGTGCCAGCAGAGCGGGGACAGGGGGGACAGATACGCAGTATTTT; CDR3: CASRAGTGGTDTQYF
length: 13; D: .; size: .; V: TRBV12-3/TRBV12-4; J: TRBJ2-2; DNA: TGTGCCACCGGCGGCAGGGTCGCCGGGGAGCTGTTTTTT; CDR3: CATGGRVAGELFF
length: 18; D: TRBD1; size: few; V: TRBV25-1; J: TRBJ1-1; DNA: TGTGCCAGCAGTGATGTGACAGGGGCCGCCTACTCGAACACTGAAGCTTTCTTT; CDR3: CASSDVTGAAYSNTEAFF
length: 14; D: TRBD2; size: .; V: TRBV9; J: TRBJ2-1; DNA: TGTGCCAGCAGCCCACATAGGGACTATACTGAGCAGTTCTTC; CDR3: CASSPHRDYTEQFF
length: 15; D: .; size: .; V: TRBV6-5; J: TRBJ1-3; DNA: TGTGCCAGCAGTTACTCAGACATCTCTGGAAACACCATATATTTT; CDR3: CASSYSDISGNTIYF
length: 16; D: TRBD2; size: .; V: TRBV3-1/TRBV3-2; J: TRBJ2-1; DNA: TGTGCCAGCAGGGAAGCGGGGGGAAGCTCCTACAATGAGCAGTTCTTC; CDR3: CASREAGGSSYNEQFF
length: 17; D: .; size: few; V: TRBV4-1; J: TRBJ1-2; DNA: TGCGCCAGCAGCCAAGCCCTCAAGCCCCTGGGCAACTATGGCTACACCTTC; CDR3: CASSQALKPLGNYGYTF
length: 15; D: .; size: once; V: TRBV4-1; J: TRBJ2-7; DNA: TGCGCCAGCAGCCAAGTAGCCGGGAATGCCTACGAGCAGTACTTC; CDR3: CASSQVAGNAYEQYF
length: 14; D: .; size: .; V: TRBV5-4; J: TRBJ1-1; DNA: TGTGCCAGCAGCCCGGACGGGGTGAACACTGAAGCTTTCTTT; CDR3: CASSPDGVNTEAFF
length: 13; D: TRBD1; size: few; V: TRBV7-2; J: TRBJ1-1; DNA: TGTGCCAGCAGCCGACAGGGGAACACTGAAGCTTTCTTT; CDR3: CASSRQGNTEAFF
length: 15; D: TRBD2; size: .; V: TRBV9; J: TRBJ2-3; DNA: TGTGCCAGCAGCGGGACTAGCGGTTTCACAGATACGCAGTATTTT; CDR3: CASSGTSGFTDTQYF
length: 12; D: .; size: .; V: TRBV13; J: TRBJ2-7; DNA: TGTGCCAGCAGCAAGAGGACCTACGAGCAGTACTTC; CDR3: CASSKRTYEQYF
length: 13; D: TRBD2; size: .; V: TRBV18; J: TRBJ2-3; DNA: TGTGCCAGCTCACCGACTTTAGCGGGGAGCGGGTATTTT; CDR3: CASSPTLAGSGYF
length: 22; D: TRBD2; size: .; V: TRBV30; J: TRBJ2-3; DNA: TGTGCCTGGAGTGAGTTTACCGGTGGGCTTAGACTAGCGAGCCCCCGCACAGATACGCAGTATTTT; CDR3: CAWSEFTGGLRLASPRTDTQYF
length: 16; D: .; size: .; V: TRBV11-2; J: TRBJ2-6; DNA: TGTGCCAGCAGCTTAGAGGAGCCCTCTGGGGCCAACGTCCTGACTTTC; CDR3: CASSLEEPSGANVLTF
length: 13; D: TRBD1; size: .; V: TRBV30; J: TRBJ1-1; DNA: TGTGCCTGGAGTCGGGACAGGGGCTCTGAAGCTTTCTTT; CDR3: CAWSRDRGSEAFF
length: 15; D: TRBD1; size: .; V: TRBV9; J: TRBJ1-1; DNA: TGTGCCAGCAGCCCCATTGACAGGGCCCTCAGGGAAGCTTTCTTT; CDR3: CASSPIDRALREAFF
length: 15; D: TRBD2; size: .; V: TRBV18; J: TRBJ2-3; DNA: TGTGCCAGCTCACCCGGGAGGCCAAGCACAGATACGCAGTATTTT; CDR3: CASSPGRPSTDTQYF